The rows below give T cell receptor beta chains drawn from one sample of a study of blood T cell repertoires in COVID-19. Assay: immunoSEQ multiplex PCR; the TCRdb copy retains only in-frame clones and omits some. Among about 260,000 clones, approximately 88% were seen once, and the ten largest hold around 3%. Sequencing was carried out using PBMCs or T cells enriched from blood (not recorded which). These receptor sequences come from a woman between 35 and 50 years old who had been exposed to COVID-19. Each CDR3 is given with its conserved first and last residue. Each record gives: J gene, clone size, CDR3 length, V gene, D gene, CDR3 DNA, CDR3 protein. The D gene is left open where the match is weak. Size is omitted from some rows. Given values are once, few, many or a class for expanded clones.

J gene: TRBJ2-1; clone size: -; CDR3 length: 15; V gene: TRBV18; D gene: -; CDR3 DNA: TGTGCCAGCTCAGTTTCAGTCATTTCCTACAATGAGCAGTTCTTC; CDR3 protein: CASSVSVISYNEQFF
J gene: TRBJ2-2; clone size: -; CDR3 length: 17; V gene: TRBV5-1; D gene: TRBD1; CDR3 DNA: TGCGCCAGCAGCTTGGAGTTCCGGGACAGGGGTTCCGGGGAGCTGTTTTTT; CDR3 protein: CASSLEFRDRGSGELFF
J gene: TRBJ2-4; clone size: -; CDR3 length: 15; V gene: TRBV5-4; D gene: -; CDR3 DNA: TGTGCCAGCAGCTTTGCAACGGGATCGCAAAACATTCAGTACTTC; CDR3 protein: CASSFATGSQNIQYF
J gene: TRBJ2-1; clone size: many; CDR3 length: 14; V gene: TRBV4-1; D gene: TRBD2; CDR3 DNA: TGCGCCAGCAGCCTAGGGCGGGGGGGCAATGAGCAGTTCTTC; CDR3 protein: CASSLGRGGNEQFF
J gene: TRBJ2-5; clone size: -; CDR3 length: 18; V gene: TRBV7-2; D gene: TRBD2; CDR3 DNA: TGTGCCAGCAGCCTAGGGACTAGCGGGAGGGCCAAGGGAGAGACCCAGTACTTC; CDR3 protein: CASSLGTSGRAKGETQYF
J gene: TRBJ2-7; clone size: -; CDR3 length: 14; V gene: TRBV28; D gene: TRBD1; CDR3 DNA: TGTGCCAGCAGTTTACCGACAGGGCCCTACGAGCAGTACTTC; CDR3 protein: CASSLPTGPYEQYF
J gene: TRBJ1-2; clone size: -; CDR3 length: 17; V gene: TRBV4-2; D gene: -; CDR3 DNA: TGTGCCAGCAGCCAAGCGGGGAATCAGGCAGCCCAATATGGCTACACCTTC; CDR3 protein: CASSQAGNQAAQYGYTF
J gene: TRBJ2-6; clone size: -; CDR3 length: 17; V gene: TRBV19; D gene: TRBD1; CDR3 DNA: TGTGCCAGTAGTATGGGGACAGGGATCTCTGGGGCCAACGTCCTGACTTTC; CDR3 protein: CASSMGTGISGANVLTF
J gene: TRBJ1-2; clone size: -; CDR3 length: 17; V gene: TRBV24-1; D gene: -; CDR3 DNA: TGTGCCACCAGTGATCCGTTCTTGGACAACCCTAGGTATGGCTACACCTTC; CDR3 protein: CATSDPFLDNPRYGYTF
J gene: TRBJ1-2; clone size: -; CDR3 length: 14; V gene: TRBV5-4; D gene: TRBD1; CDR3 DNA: TGTGCCAGCAGCCCCGGACAGGGCTTTCATGGCTACACCTTC; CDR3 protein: CASSPGQGFHGYTF
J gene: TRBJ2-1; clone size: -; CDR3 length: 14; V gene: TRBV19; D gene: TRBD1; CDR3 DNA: TGTGCCAGTGACAGGGGGCGGACCTACAATGAGCAGTTCTTC; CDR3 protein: CASDRGRTYNEQFF
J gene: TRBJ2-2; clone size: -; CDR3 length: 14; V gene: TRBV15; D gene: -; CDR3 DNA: TGTGCCACCACGCAGGGGACGAACACCGGGGAGCTGTTTTTT; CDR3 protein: CATTQGTNTGELFF
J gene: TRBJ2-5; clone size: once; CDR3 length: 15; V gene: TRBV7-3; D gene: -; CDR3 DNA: TGTGCCAGCAGCCCTTGGGGCGGAGTGGGGGAGACCCAGTACTTC; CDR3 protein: CASSPWGGVGETQYF
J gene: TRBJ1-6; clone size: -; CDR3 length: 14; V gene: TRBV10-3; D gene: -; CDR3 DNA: TGTGCCATCAGCGAAGGGGGGGAACATTCACCCCTCCACTTT; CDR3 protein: CAISEGGEHSPLHF
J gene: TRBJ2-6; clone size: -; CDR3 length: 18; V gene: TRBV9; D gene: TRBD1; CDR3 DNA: TGTGCCAGCAGCGTTTGGGACAGGGGGCACTCTGGGGCCAACGTCCTGACTTTC; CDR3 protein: CASSVWDRGHSGANVLTF
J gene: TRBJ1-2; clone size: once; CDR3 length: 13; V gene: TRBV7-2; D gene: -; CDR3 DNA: TGTGCCAGCAGCCTAAAGCTAGTCTATGGCTACACCTTC; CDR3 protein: CASSLKLVYGYTF
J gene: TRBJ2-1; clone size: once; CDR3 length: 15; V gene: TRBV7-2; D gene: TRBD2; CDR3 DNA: TGTGCCAGCAGCTTATTGAGGGAGGGATCCAATGAGCAGTTCTTC; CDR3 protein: CASSLLREGSNEQFF
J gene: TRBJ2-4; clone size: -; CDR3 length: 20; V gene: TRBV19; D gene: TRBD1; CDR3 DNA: TGTGCCAGTAGCCCCGAAGGACAGGGGGCTGGAAACTTAGCCAAAAACATTCAGTACTTC; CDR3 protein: CASSPEGQGAGNLAKNIQYF
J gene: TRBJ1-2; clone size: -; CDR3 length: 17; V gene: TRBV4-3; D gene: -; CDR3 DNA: TGCGCCAGCAGCCAAGATAAAGTAGGGACACCCTGGGATGGCTACACCTTC; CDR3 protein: CASSQDKVGTPWDGYTF
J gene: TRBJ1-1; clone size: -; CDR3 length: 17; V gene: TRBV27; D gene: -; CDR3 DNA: TGTGCCAGCAGTCCCCCTCGAGGGAACCCTACGAACACTGAAGCTTTCTTT; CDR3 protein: CASSPPRGNPTNTEAFF
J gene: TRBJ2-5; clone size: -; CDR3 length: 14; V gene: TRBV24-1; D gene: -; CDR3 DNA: TGTGCCACCAGTGATGAAGGGGGGGTAGAGACCCAGTACTTC; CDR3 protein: CATSDEGGVETQYF
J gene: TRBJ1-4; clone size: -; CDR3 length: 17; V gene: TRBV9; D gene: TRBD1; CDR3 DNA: TGTGCCAGCAGCGTACATCCGCTCGGACAGGGGGAGGAAAAACTGTTTTTT; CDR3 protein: CASSVHPLGQGEEKLFF
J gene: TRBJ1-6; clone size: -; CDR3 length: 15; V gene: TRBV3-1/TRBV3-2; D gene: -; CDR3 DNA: TGTGCCAGCAGCCAAGAAGCGGGGGGTTTGTCACCCCTCCACTTT; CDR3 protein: CASSQEAGGLSPLHF
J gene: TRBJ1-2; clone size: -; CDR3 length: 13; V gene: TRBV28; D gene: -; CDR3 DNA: TGTGCCAGCAGTTTGACAGCTAACTATGGCTACACCTTC; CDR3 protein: CASSLTANYGYTF
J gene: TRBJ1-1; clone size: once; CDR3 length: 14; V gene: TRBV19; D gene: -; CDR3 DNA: TGTGCCAGTAGTATGGAGACAGAGAACACTGAAGCTTTCTTT; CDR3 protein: CASSMETENTEAFF
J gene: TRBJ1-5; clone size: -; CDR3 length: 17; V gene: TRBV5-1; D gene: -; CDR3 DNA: TGCGCCAGCAGCTTGGGAGTCTCGGGGGGTAGCAATCAGCCCCAGCATTTT; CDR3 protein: CASSLGVSGGSNQPQHF
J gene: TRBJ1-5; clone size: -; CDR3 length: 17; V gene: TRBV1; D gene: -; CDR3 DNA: TGCACCAGCAGCCTAGGCAGGGGATATCCGATGTGGCAGCCCCAGCATTTT; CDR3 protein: CTSSLGRGYPMWQPQHF
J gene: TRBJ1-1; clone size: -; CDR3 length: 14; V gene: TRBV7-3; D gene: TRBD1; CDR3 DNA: TGTGCCAGCAGCTCTCAGGGGGCGGGTACTGAAGCTTTCTTT; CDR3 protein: CASSSQGAGTEAFF
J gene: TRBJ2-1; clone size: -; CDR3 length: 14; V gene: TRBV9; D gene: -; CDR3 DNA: TGTGCCAGCAGCGTACAGGGATCCTACAATGAGCAGTTCTTC; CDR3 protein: CASSVQGSYNEQFF
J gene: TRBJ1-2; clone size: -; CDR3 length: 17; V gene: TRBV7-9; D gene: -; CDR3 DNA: TGTGCCAGCAGCTTAGTCCCGGCGAGGGCGGGGATTTATGGCTACACCTTC; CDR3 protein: CASSLVPARAGIYGYTF
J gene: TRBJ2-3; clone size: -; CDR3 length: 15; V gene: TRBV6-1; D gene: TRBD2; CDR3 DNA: TGTGCCAGCAGTGAACAGGGAGGGGGCACAGATACGCAGTATTTT; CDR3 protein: CASSEQGGGTDTQYF
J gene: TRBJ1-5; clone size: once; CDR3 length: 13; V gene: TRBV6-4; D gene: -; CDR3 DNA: TGTGCCAGCAGTGTCCAGGGTAATCAGCCCCAGCATTTT; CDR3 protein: CASSVQGNQPQHF
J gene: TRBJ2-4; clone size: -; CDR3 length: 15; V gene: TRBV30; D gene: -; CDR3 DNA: TGTGCCTGGAGGAGGATGGAGAGAGCCAAAAACATTCAGTACTTC; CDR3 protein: CAWRRMERAKNIQYF
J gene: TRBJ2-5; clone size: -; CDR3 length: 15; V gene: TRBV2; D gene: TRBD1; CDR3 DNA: TGTGCCAGCAGTGGCGACGGGACAGGGTCTGGGACCCAGTACTTC; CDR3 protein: CASSGDGTGSGTQYF
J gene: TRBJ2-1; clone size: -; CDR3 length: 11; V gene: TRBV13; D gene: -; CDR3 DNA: TGTGCCAGCAGCTTAGTGACTTCGTGGTTCTTC; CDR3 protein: CASSLVTSWFF
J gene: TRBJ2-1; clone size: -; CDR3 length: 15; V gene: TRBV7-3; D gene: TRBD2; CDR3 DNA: TGTGCCAGCAGCTTAGGACTAGCGGGTTCCAATGAGCAGTTCTTC; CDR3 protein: CASSLGLAGSNEQFF
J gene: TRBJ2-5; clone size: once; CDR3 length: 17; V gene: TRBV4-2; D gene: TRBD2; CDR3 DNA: TGTGCCAGCAGCCTCGGGACTAGCGGGGGGGGACAAGAGACCCAGTACTTC; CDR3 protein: CASSLGTSGGGQETQYF
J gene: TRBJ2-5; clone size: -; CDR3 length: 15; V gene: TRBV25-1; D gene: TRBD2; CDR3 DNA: TGTGCCAGCAGGCAGCACGGGGGGAGCGTTGAGACCCAGTACTTC; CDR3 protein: CASRQHGGSVETQYF